This T cell receptor (beta chain) derives from a study of T cells in Graves' hyperthyroidism and ophthalmopathy. Study in general: At the time of initial diagnosis and before any treatment, peripheral blood was collected. Study-wide results and limits: Appearing also in blood were most of the thyroid clonotypes expanded above 0.001.

In its sample, this clonotype was seen many times. The antigen is undetermined. The CDR3 is made up of 14 amino acids. J lost 2 bases, V lost 6 bases, and 4 bases had no gene match. Germline loops: CDR1 MNHEY, CDR2 SMNVEV (reference sequence). RNA transcripts were the template for amplifying TCR beta CDR3 regions. During a first-round RT-PCR of the TCR CDR3, the HTBI primer set was used. TCRdb re-called the multiplex PCR reads with MiXCR, one entry per CDR3 protein. The sample includes some 500,000 distinct CDR3 sequences, 14% of them seen just once. The genes are TRBV27 and TRBJ1-5; 7 bases are a match to TRBD1. The source of this sequence is a woman younger than 30 with Graves' hyperthyroidism. Sequencing was performed on blood. For the CDR3, the DNA is TGTGCCAGCAGCTTAGGGACAGGCAATCAGCCCCAGCATTTT. Translated: CASSLGTGNQPQHF.